The 5 T cell receptor beta chains reported below all come from one sample, sequenced in a study of Graves' ophthalmopathy and Graves' hyperthyroidism. RNA served as the template for amplifying TCR beta CDR3 regions. After a first-round RT-PCR with HTBI primers, a second-round multiplex PCR was run. One entry per CDR3 protein, called by TCRdb with MiXCR from the multiplex PCR reads. The sample yields a few hundred thousand distinct CDR3 sequences, roughly 15% seen once. The sequencing sample was made of peripheral blood. The receptors derive from an adult woman with stable Graves' hyperthyroidism.

The sample holds many counts of this clonotype. V and J are TRBV27 and TRBJ2-7, with a possible D match to TRBD2 (7 bases). Trimming stripped 2 bases from V and 2 bases from J, with 10 bases between. CDR3 length equals 14 residues. Germline V gene sequence: CDR1 MNHEY, CDR2 SMNVEV (reference sequence). CDR3 sequence (DNA): TGTGCCAGCAGTTTAAGGGGGGGCCCCTACGAGCAGTACTTC. Translation: CASSLRGGPYEQYF.

This clonotype was recorded many times. The genes are TRBV10-3 and TRBJ2-7; D not certain. Trimming shortened V by 3 bases and J by 6 bases, and 9 bases separated the two germline ends. The CDR3 totals 12 residues. Germline V gene sequence: CDR1 ENHRY, CDR2 SYGVKD. This chain's CDR3 is CAISDSAAEQYF. CDR3 coding DNA: TGTGCCATCAGTGACTCCGCGGCCGAGCAGTACTTC.

This clonotype was found many times. This chain uses TRBV6-1 with TRBJ1-3; D remains unclear. The germline CDR1 and CDR2 sequences are MNHNS and SASEGT. The CDR3 is 14 residues long. Between the trimmed V and J ends, which lost 6 bases and 0 bases, there was a span of 9 bases. The CDR3 DNA reads TGTGCCAGCAGGGACGGGGTCTCTGGAAACACCATATATTTT. Protein: CASRDGVSGNTIYF.

This clonotype was seen repeatedly, ten times or more. The genes are TRBV5-1 and TRBJ2-5, with TRBD2 matching 8 bases. Trimming cost V 0 bases and J 5 bases; bases outside gene matches: 12. CDR3 length: 17 amino acids. Per the germline V gene, CDR1 is SGHRS and CDR2 is YFSETQ. CDR3 DNA sequence: TGCGCCAGCAGCTTGGGGTTTCGAGCGGGAGCCCGGGAGACCCAGTACTTC. Protein sequence: CASSLGFRAGARETQYF. The variable domain in full, with the rest retrieved from reference TRBV5-1 and TRBJ2-5, is KAGVTQTPRYLIKTRGQQVTLSCSPISGHRSVSWYQQTPGQGLQFLFEYFSETQRNKGNFPGRFSGRQFSNSRSEMNVSTLELGDSALYLCASSLGFRAGARETQYFGPGTRLLVL.

This clonotype was counted ten times or more. V usage is TRBV20-1 and J usage is TRBJ1-2; D is undetermined. CDR1 and CDR2 (germline): DFQATT, SNEGSKA (reference sequence). CDR3 size: 14 residues. V gave up 0 bases and J gave up 5 bases, with 13 bases separating them. This CDR3 reads CSARDIKGIYGYTF. CDR3 DNA: TGCAGTGCTAGAGATATTAAAGGAATTTATGGCTACACCTTC.